These 20 T cell receptor beta chains were all obtained from the same sample, sequenced in a study of high-grade serous ovarian cancer treatment subgroups (dated by TCRdb to 2020 to 2023). Library generation was performed with the immunoSEQ multiplex PCR assay. TCRdb limited this immuneACCESS table to in-frame rearrangements with V and J called. A share of clones is missing; checked studies link under half to unresolved V genes, and the rest is unexplained. Counted in this sample were roughly 20,000 clones; roughly 75% of them appeared once. Roughly 6.1% of the sample lies in the top ten. Collection of tumor samples took place before definitive surgery or chemotherapy. The sequenced sample was tumor tissue. The receptors here all came from a human donor with high-grade serous ovarian cancer.

The sample holds a few counts of this clone. The chain carries TRBV20-1 and TRBJ1-1, with D uncertain. Trimming stripped 7 bases from V and 1 base from J, with 7 bases between. CDR1 is DFQATT, CDR2 SNEGSKA, per germline (reference sequence). The CDR3 is 11 residues long. CDR3 bases: TGCAGTGTAGGCAAGAACACTGAAGCTTTCTTT. It yields the protein CSVGKNTEAFF.

The CDR3 is CASSQDILNTEAFF. CDR3 sequence (DNA): TGCGCCAGCAGCCAAGACATCCTGAACACTGAAGCTTTCTTT. The chain is built from TRBV4-1 and TRBJ1-1; D gene uncertain. Germline V lookup: CDR1 MGHRA, CDR2 YSYEKL. V was trimmed by 0 bases and J by 0 bases, leaving 5 bases between them. The CDR3 has 14 residues.

The V and J genes are TRBV28 and TRBJ1-2; D unresolved. CDR1 and CDR2 (germline): MDHEN, SYDVKM. V lost 4 bases and J lost 3, with 3 bases in between. The CDR3 is made up of 11 amino acids. The CDR3 spells CASSSYYGYTF. CDR3 coding DNA: TGTGCCAGCAGTTCCTACTATGGCTACACCTTC.

This chain joins TRBV7-9 and TRBJ2-3; 7 nucleotides match TRBD2. V lost 5 bases and J lost 1; bases outside the gene matches: 6. Germline-derived CDR1 and CDR2 are SEHNR and FQNEAQ (reference sequence). The CDR3 covers 15 residues. DNA for the CDR3: TGTGCCAGCAGCCTTCGTCTAGCGGGCACAGATACGCAGTATTTT. Translation: CASSLRLAGTDTQYF.

This chain links TRBV27 with TRBJ2-7; 10 nucleotides agree with TRBD1. Germline assignment: CDR1 MNHEY and CDR2 SMNVEV (reference sequence). This CDR3 has 15 residues. The trim removed 4 bases at V and 5 bases at J, leaving 8 bases unmatched. CDR3 protein: CASSYSDRGSHEQYF. CDR3 DNA: TGTGCCAGCAGTTACTCGGACAGGGGGAGCCACGAGCAGTACTTC.

The gene calls are TRBV9 and TRBJ2-7; 7 nucleotides align to TRBD2. This CDR3 spans 14 amino acids. Germline CDR1 and CDR2: SGDLS and YYNGEE. Losses at the gene ends were 1 base for V and 6 bases for J; bases not matched to a gene: 7. The CDR3 loop is CASSVRAGEGEQYF. The CDR3 bases are TGTGCCAGCAGCGTAAGGGCGGGAGAGGGCGAGCAGTACTTC.

The count of this clone is one. This chain uses TRBV11-2 with TRBJ2-5; weak D call: TRBD2 (6 bases). This CDR3 spans 14 amino acids. CDR1 is SGHAT, CDR2 FQNNGV, per germline. Trimming removed 0 bases from V and 13 bases from J, with 18 bases in between. The CDR3 region has the DNA TGTGCCAGCAGCTTAGATGGTGATAGCGGCCCGCGGTACTTC. Translation: CASSLDGDSGPRYF.

The rearrangement links TRBV29-1 to TRBJ2-7; 12 bases fit TRBD1. Trimming removed 4 bases from V and 6 bases from J; junction bases left unmatched: 7. This CDR3 region has 14 residues. CDR1 is SQVTM, CDR2 ANQGSEA, per germline. The chain's CDR3 is CSVAGTGGFPEQYF. CDR3 coding DNA: TGCAGCGTTGCCGGGACAGGGGGCTTTCCCGAGCAGTACTTC.

This clone was counted only a few times. The chain is built from TRBV5-1 and TRBJ1-2; no definite D call. The germline V gene encodes CDR1 SGHRS and CDR2 YFSETQ. Trimming shortened V by 0 bases and J by 11 bases, and 14 bases separated the two germline ends. CDR3 length equals 13 residues. CDR3 in amino acids: CASSLGALDEYTF. The CDR3 nucleotides are TGCGCCAGCAGCTTGGGGGCCCTTGACGAGTACACCTTC.

The chain links TRBV27 to TRBJ2-5, with unresolved D. The germline V and J ends were trimmed by 6 bases and 2 bases, with 13 bases remaining between them. Looked up from germline, CDR1 is MNHEY and CDR2 is SMNVEV (reference sequence). The CDR3 spans 14 residues. CDR3 coding DNA: TGTGCCAGCAGACCAGGCAGGCAGCAAGAGACCCAGTACTTC. Encoded protein: CASRPGRQQETQYF.

The genes are TRBV4-1 and TRBJ2-1; D possibly corresponds to TRBD2 (6 bases). V was clipped by 0 bases and J by 3 bases, with 12 bases between them. Looked up from germline, CDR1 is MGHRA and CDR2 is YSYEKL. CDR3 size: 16 residues. The CDR3 loop is CASSQDQPGGYNEQFF. CDR3 in DNA: TGCGCCAGCAGCCAAGATCAGCCCGGGGGCTACAATGAGCAGTTCTTC.

CDR3 loop: CAISETGASAEAFF. The CDR3 DNA follows: TGTGCCATCAGTGAAACAGGGGCAAGCGCTGAAGCTTTCTTT. The chain couples TRBV10-3 to TRBJ1-1; 7 nucleotides line up with TRBD1. Germline lookup yields CDR1 ENHRY and CDR2 SYGVKD. The CDR3 extends over 14 amino acids. The J segment lost 6 bases and the V segment lost 3 bases, leaving 7 bases of the junction unmatched.

The V gene is TRBV9, the J gene TRBJ2-7; 8 positions match TRBD2. CDR1 is SGDLS and CDR2 is YYNGEE in the germline V gene. The V gene end was trimmed by 2 bases and the J gene end by 2 bases; junction bases not matched to a gene: 6. The CDR3 is made up of 15 amino acids. CDR3 protein: CASSVPGGLTYEQYF. In nucleotides, the CDR3 is TGTGCCAGCAGCGTTCCGGGGGGGCTGACCTACGAGCAGTACTTC.

The rearrangement links TRBV6-6 to TRBJ2-1, with a tentative D call TRBD2 (6 bases). CDR3 length: 15 amino acids. Germline V gene sequence: CDR1 MNHNY, CDR2 SVGAGI (reference sequence). With 6 bases removed from V and 8 bases from J, the gap between germline ends came to 20 bases. CDR3 in amino acids: CASSQEGLKRHEQFF. The CDR3 coding sequence is TGTGCCAGCAGCCAGGAGGGGCTTAAACGCCATGAGCAGTTCTTC.

The chain uses TRBV5-1 and TRBJ2-1; 12 bases are a match to TRBD2. Germline V gives CDR1 SGHRS, CDR2 YFSETQ. J gave up 9 bases and V 0 bases, and 4 bases lay outside the gene matches. This CDR3 has 15 amino acids. The CDR3 DNA reads as TGCGCCAGCAGCTTGGGACTAGCGGGAGCGGGTGAGCAGTTCTTC. The encoded protein is CASSLGLAGAGEQFF.

This clone was seen more than once but under ten times. This chain connects TRBV6-5 to TRBJ1-2; D is perhaps TRBD1 (6 bases). CDR3 length: 15 residues. Germline CDR1 and CDR2: MNHEY and SVGAGI. Trimming took off 4 bases at V and 7 bases at J, with 19 bases between the two ends. CDR3 amino acids: CASSSEGVGGLGYTF. The CDR3, as DNA: TGTGCCAGCAGTTCCGAGGGGGTAGGAGGGCTTGGCTACACCTTC.

In this sample, this clone is large. The chain combines TRBV28 with TRBJ1-5, with a possible D match to TRBD1 (5 bases). Germline V lookup: CDR1 MDHEN, CDR2 SYDVKM. The V gene lost 6 bases and the J gene lost 0 bases, with 27 bases spanning the gap. The CDR3 is 20 amino acids. CDR3 nucleotides: TGTGCCAGCAGCGTAGATTCCTCTTACGCAGGGAGATATAGCAATCAGCCCCAGCATTTT. The encoded protein is CASSVDSSYAGRYSNQPQHF. Complete variable domain (other parts from reference TRBV28 and TRBJ1-5): DVKVTQSSRYLVKRTGEKVFLECVQDMDHENMFWYRQDPGLGLRLIYFSYDVKMKEKGDIPEGYSVSREKKERFSLILESASTNQTSMYLCASSVDSSYAGRYSNQPQHFGDGTRLSIL.

There are a few counts of this clone. The CDR3 protein is CASTSGVGGIYNEQFF. CDR3 coding DNA: TGCGCCAGCACCTCCGGGGTGGGGGGGATTTACAATGAGCAGTTCTTC. This rearrangement joins TRBV5-1 to TRBJ2-1; 7 nucleotides agree with TRBD2. The CDR3 spans 16 residues. V shed 6 bases, J shed 4 bases, and the junction held 13 bases outside the gene matches. Germline CDR1 and CDR2: SGHRS and YFSETQ.

This chain joins TRBV5-5 and TRBJ2-2; no clear D gene. Trimming pared 3 bases from V and 5 bases from J, leaving 5 bases between. The CDR3 contains 12 residues. Germline V lookup: CDR1 SGHKS, CDR2 YYEKEE (reference sequence). This CDR3 is CASSSRTGELFF. The CDR3 nucleotides are TGTGCCAGCAGCTCAAGGACCGGGGAGCTGTTTTTT. Variable domain in full (rest from reference TRBV5-5 and TRBJ2-2): DAGVTQSPTHLIKTRGQQVTLRCSPISGHKSVSWYQQVLGQGPQFIFQYYEKEERGRGNFPDRFSARQFPNYSSELNVNALLLGDSALYLCASSSRTGELFFGEGSRLTVL.

J is TRBJ1-1 and V is TRBV19; D remains ambiguous. Germline CDR1 reads LNHDA; CDR2 reads SQIVND (reference sequence). V lost 7 bases, J lost 1 base, and 10 bases lay in between. The CDR3 has 13 amino acids. In DNA, the CDR3 is TGTGCCAGTAACTACGGACCGAACACTGAAGCTTTCTTT. This gives the protein CASNYGPNTEAFF.